This T cell receptor beta chain was identified in a study of early T cells in non-severe SARS-CoV-2 infection. TCRdb re-derived calls from the 5' RACE reads in MiXCR, one entry per CDR3 protein. The table shows nearly 60,000 distinct CDR3 sequences, with about an eighth occurring only once. CDR1 and CDR2 (germline): MGHRA, YSYEKL. V was trimmed by 3 bases and J by 1 base, leaving 9 bases between them. The CDR3 has 14 amino acids. The sequence came from an adult who was a healthcare worker with PCR-confirmed SARS-CoV-2 infection or an uninfected control (not recorded which). Source material: whole blood. The chain is built from TRBV4-1 and TRBJ1-1; weak D call: TRBD1 (6 bases). The CDR3 sequence: CASSHTQGNTEAFF. The CDR3 nucleotides are TGCGCCAGCAGCCACACACAGGGGAACACTGAAGCTTTCTTT.